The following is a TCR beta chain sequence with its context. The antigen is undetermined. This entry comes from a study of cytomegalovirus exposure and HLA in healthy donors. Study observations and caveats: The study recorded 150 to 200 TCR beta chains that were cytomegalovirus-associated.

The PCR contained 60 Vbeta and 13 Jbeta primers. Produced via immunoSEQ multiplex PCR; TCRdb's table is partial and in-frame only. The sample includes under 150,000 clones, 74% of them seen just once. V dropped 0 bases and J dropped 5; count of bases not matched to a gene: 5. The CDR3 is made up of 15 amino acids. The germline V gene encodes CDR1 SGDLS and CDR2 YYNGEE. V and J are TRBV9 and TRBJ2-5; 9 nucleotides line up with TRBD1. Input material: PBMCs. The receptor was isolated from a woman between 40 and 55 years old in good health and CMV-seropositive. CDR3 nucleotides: TGTGCCAGCAGCGTAGGCACAGGGGGCACGGAGACCCAGTACTTC. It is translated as CASSVGTGGTETQYF.